Below are 24 T cell receptor beta chains sequenced from a single sample in a study of response to subunit inactivated influenza vaccine. TCRdb called the RT-PCR reads again in MiXCR, with one record for every CDR3 protein. The top ten hold 13% of the sample, which has fewer than 700,000 distinct CDR3 sequences, approximately 12% seen once. The specimen was PBMCs from blood, collected about 40 days after vaccination. The receptors were gathered from a man aged 45 to 65 who received an inactivated influenza vaccine.

The rearrangement links TRBV5-1 to TRBJ2-3; TRBD2 is a possible D gene (6 bases). The CDR3 has 14 amino acids. Germline values: CDR1 SGHRS, CDR2 YFSETQ. The V end lost 4 bases, the J end lost 3 bases, and 12 bases lay between the germline ends. In nucleotides, the CDR3 is TGCGCCAGCAGCGTGCCGGGACTTACAGATACGCAGTATTTT. Translating it yields CASSVPGLTDTQYF.

This clonotype has just a few counts. The gene calls are TRBV20-1 and TRBJ1-2; the D is unclear. V was trimmed by 0 bases and J by 6 bases, leaving 17 bases between them. The CDR3 covers 15 residues. Germline CDR1 is DFQATT and CDR2 is SNEGSKA (reference sequence). CDR3: CSAREGPRTLHGYTF. The CDR3 region has the DNA TGCAGTGCTAGAGAGGGTCCCAGGACCCTTCATGGCTACACCTTC.

This clonotype has a count of ten or more. The rearrangement joins TRBV5-1 to TRBJ2-7, with TRBD1 matching 10 bases. Germline CDR1 is SGHRS and CDR2 is YFSETQ. The CDR3 is 16 amino acids. V dropped 4 bases and J dropped 1; count of bases not matched to a gene: 8. CDR3 DNA sequence: TGCGCCAGCAGCCCGCGCCGGGACAGGGGATCCTACGAGCAGTACTTC. It yields the protein CASSPRRDRGSYEQYF.

This rearrangement joins TRBV20-1 to TRBJ2-7; D is ambiguous. Germline-derived CDR1 and CDR2 are DFQATT and SNEGSKA (reference sequence). The CDR3 has 12 amino acids. V gave up 2 bases and J gave up 7 bases, with 12 bases separating them. CDR3 protein: CSARSATWEQYF. The DNA for the CDR3 is TGCAGTGCTAGATCAGCGACATGGGAGCAGTACTTC.

The gene calls are TRBV7-2 and TRBJ2-3, with D perhaps TRBD2 (6 bases). Trimming pared 5 bases from V and 1 base from J, leaving 10 bases between. Germline values: CDR1 SGHTA, CDR2 FQGNSA. CDR3 length equals 14 residues. CDR3 coding DNA: TGTGCCAGCAGCACGGGGGACCGCACAGATACGCAGTATTTT. This sequence encodes CASSTGDRTDTQYF.

V gene TRBV20-1 combines with J gene TRBJ2-7, with 8 nucleotides matching TRBD1. The CDR3 extends over 16 amino acids. With 1 base clipped from V and 0 bases from J, the junction kept 8 bases outside the gene matches. CDR1 is DFQATT and CDR2 is SNEGSKA in the germline V gene (reference sequence). This CDR3 is CSARGDGQGSSYEQYF. CDR3 nucleotides: TGCAGTGCTAGAGGAGATGGACAGGGAAGCTCCTACGAGCAGTACTTC.

This clonotype has a count of ten or more. The chain uses TRBV7-9 and TRBJ2-7, with 9 bases lining up with TRBD1. The CDR3 is 15 residues long. CDR1 and CDR2 from the germline V gene are SEHNR and FQNEAQ (reference sequence). The ends lost 2 bases at V and 2 bases at J; junction bases unmatched: 4. The CDR3 DNA follows: TGTGCCAGCAGCTTACTGACAGGGGGGGCCTACGAGCAGTACTTC. Its translation is CASSLLTGGAYEQYF.

This clonotype was seen at least ten times. The V gene is TRBV20-1, the J gene TRBJ1-1; no firm D call. CDR3 length: 11 residues. Trimming pared 6 bases from V and 1 base from J, leaving 6 bases between. The germline gives CDR1 DFQATT, CDR2 SNEGSKA (reference sequence). CDR3 region: CSAPRNTEAFF. CDR3 bases: TGCAGTGCCCCTAGGAACACTGAAGCTTTCTTT.

This clonotype was recorded a few times. The V and J genes are TRBV12-3 or TRBV12-4 and TRBJ2-5; D may be TRBD2 (6 bases). With 3 bases removed from V and 0 bases from J, the gap between germline ends came to 17 bases. The CDR3 extends over 17 amino acids. The DNA for the CDR3 is TGTGCCAGCAGTTTGCTAGGTGGTTGGGGGGACCAAGAGACCCAGTACTTC. The encoded protein is CASSLLGGWGDQETQYF.

The chain is built from TRBV14 and TRBJ2-2, with a possible D match to TRBD2 (5 bases). The length of the CDR3 is 17 residues. Germline CDR1 and CDR2: SGHDN and FVKESK. V was trimmed by 1 base and J by 6 bases, leaving 18 bases between them. CDR3 in amino acids: CASSQGVVAERAGELFF. The CDR3 DNA reads as TGTGCCAGCAGCCAAGGTGTTGTGGCAGAGAGGGCCGGGGAGCTGTTTTTT.

The table lists this clonotype with a few counts. This chain links TRBV7-8 with TRBJ2-3, with unresolved D. The V and J ends lost 5 bases and 4 bases respectively, with 10 bases between them. The CDR3 covers 13 residues. Looked up from germline, CDR1 is SGHVS and CDR2 is FQNEAQ. In nucleotides, the CDR3 is TGTGCCAGCAGCCCCATCACCCCAGATACGCAGTATTTT. It translates to CASSPITPDTQYF. Supplemented by reference TRBV7-8 and TRBJ2-3, the full variable domain reads GAGVSQSPRYKVAKRGQDVALRCDPISGHVSLFWYQQALGQGPEFLTYFQNEAQLDKSGLPSDRFFAERPEGSVSTLKIQRTQQEDSAVYLCASSPITPDTQYFGPGTRLTVL.

A few counts support this clonotype. V usage is TRBV6-1 and J usage is TRBJ1-5; D may be TRBD1 (5 bases). Trimming pared 5 bases from V and 5 bases from J, leaving 10 bases between. In germline, CDR1 is MNHNS, CDR2 SASEGT. The CDR3 covers 13 residues. DNA for the CDR3: TGTGCCAGCAGTCCTGACAGTCATCAGCCCCAGCATTTT. It encodes CASSPDSHQPQHF.

The chain carries TRBV5-1 and TRBJ1-3; no firm D call. The CDR3 sequence is 15 residues long. Germline V CDR1 and CDR2: SGHRS, YFSETQ. Trimming shortened V by 1 base and J by 8 bases, and 16 bases separated the two germline ends. CDR3: CASSLTKAGLDTIYF. The CDR3 DNA reads as TGCGCCAGCAGCTTGACAAAGGCCGGGTTGGACACCATATATTTT.

The genes are TRBV7-9 and TRBJ2-3; a possible D gene is TRBD1 (6 bases). Germline CDR1 and CDR2: SEHNR and FQNEAQ (reference sequence). Trimming removed 6 bases at V and 4 bases at J, with 20 bases between. This CDR3 has 16 amino acids. The CDR3 DNA reads TGTGCCAGCAGAGATGCCCGCAATCAGGGGCCAGATACGCAGTATTTT. Protein: CASRDARNQGPDTQYF.

This clonotype occurred a few times. The J gene is TRBJ2-7, the V gene TRBV4-1; D is possibly TRBD1 or TRBD2 (6 bases each). This CDR3 comprises 15 residues. V was clipped by 0 bases and J by 5 bases, with 14 bases between them. From germline, CDR1 is MGHRA and CDR2 YSYEKL. CDR3 sequence: CASSQEVGGRNEQYF. CDR3 DNA sequence: TGCGCCAGCAGCCAAGAAGTGGGGGGCAGGAACGAGCAGTACTTC.

The chain joins TRBV28 to TRBJ1-5, with TRBD1 matching over 9 bases. V dropped 4 bases and J dropped 7; count of bases not matched to a gene: 17. This CDR3 has 18 amino acids. The V gene's germline CDR1 is MDHEN and CDR2 SYDVKM. The CDR3 is CASSSGQGGIPGKQPQHF. The CDR3 region has the DNA TGTGCCAGCAGTTCGGGACAGGGTGGTATACCAGGGAAGCAGCCCCAGCATTTT.

Many counts were recorded for this clonotype. The chain carries TRBV6-5 and TRBJ2-1; 7 nucleotides line up with TRBD1. Germline CDR1 MNHEY, CDR2 SVGAGI. Trimming at V came to 0 bases and at J to 4 bases, leaving 3 bases not matched to a gene. This CDR3 comprises 15 residues. CDR3 sequence reads: CASSYSDRVYNEQFF. DNA of the CDR3: TGTGCCAGCAGTTACTCAGACAGGGTATACAATGAGCAGTTCTTC.

The rearrangement links TRBV28 to TRBJ2-5; 12 nucleotides line up with TRBD1. The CDR3 is 17 residues long. Germline CDR1 MDHEN, CDR2 SYDVKM. V lost 1 base to trimming and J lost 3 bases; unmatched junction nucleotides: 6. Here the CDR3 DNA reads TGTGCCAGCAGTTTATTAGTTGGGACAGGGGGCGAAGAGACCCAGTACTTC. Protein sequence: CASSLLVGTGGEETQYF.

This sequence joins TRBV20-1 and TRBJ2-3; 9 bases are shared with TRBD2. The CDR3 is made up of 14 amino acids. The germline CDR1 and CDR2 sequences are DFQATT and SNEGSKA (reference sequence). The V and J ends lost 3 bases and 9 bases, in that order; junction bases with no gene match: 10. Here the CDR3 DNA reads TGCAGTGCTAGGGCGGGAGGGCCAGGAAAAACGCAGTATTTT. Protein sequence: CSARAGGPGKTQYF.

In this sample, this clonotype turned up a few times. V is TRBV25-1 and J is TRBJ2-3, with 7 bases that match TRBD2. The V and J ends lost 3 bases and 2 bases, in that order; junction bases with no gene match: 8. Germline lookup yields CDR1 MGHDK and CDR2 SYGVNS. The CDR3 sequence is 16 residues long. CDR3 region: CASSDPTAGYTDTQYF. CDR3 nucleotide sequence: TGTGCCAGCAGTGATCCTACAGCGGGGTACACAGATACGCAGTATTTT.

The rearrangement joins TRBV28 to TRBJ2-3; 11 nucleotides agree with TRBD2. Germline CDR1 MDHEN, CDR2 SYDVKM. V lost 2 bases, J lost 4 bases, and 5 bases stayed unmatched. This CDR3 region has 16 residues. The DNA for the CDR3 is TGTGCCAGCAGTTTACTGCTAGCGGGAGGACCAGATACGCAGTATTTT. This translates into CASSLLLAGGPDTQYF.

This clonotype was observed many times. CDR3: CSVGQGANQPQHF. Here the CDR3 DNA reads TGCAGTGTGGGACAGGGGGCGAATCAGCCCCAGCATTTT. The chain employs TRBV20-1 and TRBJ1-5; 12 bases match TRBD1. Germline CDR1 DFQATT, CDR2 SNEGSKA (reference sequence). Trimming removed 7 bases from V and 4 bases from J; junction bases left unmatched: 2. CDR3 size: 13 residues.

The chain carries TRBV4-1 and TRBJ1-4, with 9 bases identical to TRBD1. V lost 5 bases and J lost 7; bases outside the gene matches: 11. The CDR3 sequence is 16 residues long. Per germline, CDR1 MGHRA and CDR2 YSYEKL. This chain's CDR3 is CASSLRPGQGFEKLFF. The DNA for the CDR3 is TGCGCCAGCAGCTTACGACCGGGACAGGGTTTTGAAAAACTGTTTTTT.

The J gene is TRBJ2-3, the V gene TRBV5-1, with D tentatively TRBD2 (6 bases). CDR3 size: 16 residues. The germline CDR1 and CDR2 sequences are SGHRS and YFSETQ. Trimming took 0 bases from V and 3 from J, leaving 14 bases between them. The chain's CDR3 is CASSLAWGGRTDTQYF. The CDR3 nucleotides are TGCGCCAGCAGCTTGGCATGGGGAGGCAGGACAGATACGCAGTATTTT.